The 2 T cell receptor beta chains below all came from one sample that was sequenced in a study of T cell repertoires in cytomegalovirus infection. TCRdb reprocessed the reads via MiXCR and lists one record per CDR3 protein. The table has 450,000 to 550,000 distinct CDR3 sequences, roughly 46% seen once. The antigens these receptors bind are not known. The material was cultured PBMCs, obtained from culture after CMV antigen stimulation. These receptor sequences come from a human donor in good health (CMV status not recorded). Some clones in this sample may be carry-over from other donors' samples.

The rearrangement links TRBV5-6 to TRBJ2-7; D remains ambiguous. The CDR3 totals 14 residues. Per germline, CDR1 SGHDT and CDR2 YYEEEE. V was shortened by 1 base and J by 3 bases, with 11 bases between the two germline ends. The CDR3 DNA sequence: TGTGCCAGCAGCTTGACGGCAGGCCGCTACGAGCAGTACTTC. Translating it yields CASSLTAGRYEQYF.

This clonotype was found a few times. The chain recombines TRBV6-6 with TRBJ2-7; TRBD1 agrees at 7 bases. J lost 6 bases, V lost 5 bases, and 10 bases had no gene match. CDR1 is MNHNY, CDR2 SVGAGI, per germline (reference sequence). The CDR3 covers 14 residues. The CDR3: CASSPRTGYVEQYF. CDR3 DNA sequence: TGTGCCAGCAGTCCGCGGACAGGTTATGTCGAGCAGTACTTC.